The 32 T cell receptor beta chains below all came from one sample that was sequenced in a study of cytomegalovirus exposure and HLA in healthy donors. Method: immunoSEQ multiplex PCR; TCRdb's copy keeps in-frame clones and lacks some. The data contain 230,000 or so clones, 70% to 90% of them singletons. Sequences were obtained from PBMCs. These receptors were obtained from a woman aged 18 to 35 in good health and CMV-seronegative.

A single count supports this clone. This sequence joins TRBV29-1 and TRBJ2-2; 9 bases align to TRBD2. The CDR3 length is 17 residues. The V segment lost 2 bases and the J segment 3 bases; nucleotides outside the gene matches: 10. Germline V CDR1 and CDR2: SQVTM, ANQGSEA. Here the CDR3 DNA reads TGCAGCGTTGAACTCCCTCGCGGGAGGGCCTACACCGGGGAGCTGTTTTTT. Translated: CSVELPRGRAYTGELFF.

The genes are TRBV6-5 and TRBJ1-2, with TRBD1 identical over 11 bases. CDR3 length: 13 amino acids. Per germline, CDR1 MNHEY and CDR2 SVGAGI. J lost 5 bases, V lost 6 bases, and 2 bases had no gene match. In nucleotides, the CDR3 is TGTGCCAGCAGCAGGGACAGGGGGTATGGCTACACCTTC. Translation: CASSRDRGYGYTF.

This rearrangement joins TRBV6-1 to TRBJ2-7; TRBD1 matches at 9 bases. The CDR3 length is 15 residues. With V trimmed by 6 bases and J by 1 base, 7 bases remained unmatched. The germline gives CDR1 MNHNS, CDR2 SASEGT. CDR3 nucleotides: TGTGCCAGCAGAGCCGAACAGGGGGCATCCTACGAGCAGTACTTC. It is translated as CASRAEQGASYEQYF.

The V gene is TRBV30, the J gene TRBJ2-5; D might be TRBD2 (7 bases). The CDR3 contains 13 residues. The germline gives CDR1 GTSNPN, CDR2 SVGIG (reference sequence). Between the trimmed V and J ends, which lost 4 bases and 4 bases, there was a span of 13 bases. The CDR3, as DNA: TGTGCCTGGAAGAAAGGGGGGGCAGAGACCCAGTACTTC. Protein sequence: CAWKKGGAETQYF.

This clone occurred once. The rearrangement uses TRBV28 and TRBJ1-2; 10 nucleotides line up with TRBD1. CDR3 length equals 14 residues. Germline CDR1 reads MDHEN; CDR2 reads SYDVKM. V was pared by 5 bases and J by 8 bases, with 8 bases of the junction left unmatched. The CDR3 reads CASSPSGQGEGYTF. The DNA of the CDR3 is TGTGCCAGCAGTCCCTCAGGACAGGGGGAGGGCTACACCTTC.

The chain links TRBV10-3 to TRBJ1-2; 8 bases match TRBD1. Germline V gives CDR1 ENHRY, CDR2 SYGVKD. J gave up 4 bases and V 0 bases, and 7 bases lay outside the gene matches. The CDR3 length is 16 residues. The CDR3 loop reads CAISESRTGMIYGYTF. CDR3 nucleotides: TGTGCCATCAGTGAGTCCAGGACAGGGATGATCTATGGCTACACCTTC.

This clone was counted between two and nine times. The genes are TRBV2 and TRBJ2-7; 8 bases line up with TRBD1. This CDR3 spans 12 amino acids. With 6 bases clipped from V and 6 bases from J, the junction kept 4 bases outside the gene matches. CDR1 is SNHLY and CDR2 is FYNNEI in the germline V gene. This CDR3 reads CASRPQGGEQYF. The DNA for the CDR3 is TGTGCCAGCAGGCCACAGGGGGGCGAGCAGTACTTC.

This chain uses TRBV28 with TRBJ1-5; a possible D gene is TRBD1 (5 bases). Germline V gene sequence: CDR1 MDHEN, CDR2 SYDVKM. The length of the CDR3 is 18 residues. Trimming stripped 6 bases from V and 0 bases from J, with 21 bases between. CDR3 DNA: TGTGCCAGCAGCCCCCCCGCCGGACAAACTTATAGCAATCAGCCCCAGCATTTT. Its protein product is CASSPPAGQTYSNQPQHF.

This clone occurred once. In the same sample, other DNA sequences code for this CDR3. V is TRBV28 and J is TRBJ2-1; TRBD2 matches 11 bases. With V trimmed by 5 bases and J by 6 bases, 9 bases remained unmatched. Germline V gene sequence: CDR1 MDHEN, CDR2 SYDVKM. This CDR3 is 16 amino acids long. CDR3 DNA: TGTGCCAGCAGTCCCCCGACTAGCGGGATTGGCAATGAGCAGTTCTTC. It yields the protein CASSPPTSGIGNEQFF.

The chain uses TRBV2 and TRBJ1-2; D is unclear. Germline V gene data show CDR1 as SNHLY and CDR2 as FYNNEI. V gave up 4 bases and J gave up 0 bases, with 18 bases separating them. This CDR3 is built from 17 residues. CDR3: CASSVLGGFEANYGYTF. The CDR3 DNA reads as TGTGCCAGCAGTGTACTAGGCGGATTCGAAGCTAACTATGGCTACACCTTC.

The chain employs TRBV7-2 and TRBJ2-1, with 8 bases that match TRBD2. The CDR3 is made up of 14 amino acids. CDR1 is SGHTA and CDR2 is FQGNSA in the germline V gene. With V trimmed by 1 base and J by 10 bases, 6 bases remained unmatched. The CDR3 reads CASSLGGTRGEQFF. In DNA, the CDR3 is TGTGCCAGCAGCTTAGGCGGGACTAGAGGGGAGCAGTTCTTC.

The V call is TRBV9, the J call TRBJ1-2, with no clear D. Germline V gene lookup returns CDR1 SGDLS and CDR2 YYNGEE. The CDR3 sequence is 14 residues long. The ends were cut back, 1 base at V and 1 base at J, with 8 bases in the middle. In DNA form, the CDR3 reads TGTGCCAGCAGCGTAAGTGGCAGTAACTATGGCTACACCTTC. Translating gives CASSVSGSNYGYTF.

This clone appeared a few times. The V call is TRBV30, the J call TRBJ2-7, with 9 bases lining up with TRBD1. The CDR3 has 14 residues. Germline V CDR1 and CDR2: GTSNPN, SVGIG (reference sequence). V trimming: 5 bases; J trimming: 1 base; junction bases outside the gene matches: 6. In DNA form, the CDR3 reads TGTGCCTGGTCTCATGGACAGGGGTCCTACGAGCAGTACTTC. Translation: CAWSHGQGSYEQYF.

This chain links TRBV25-1 with TRBJ1-1; TRBD1 matches 11 bases. CDR3 length equals 15 residues. V dropped 7 bases and J dropped 1; count of bases not matched to a gene: 5. Germline V lookup: CDR1 MGHDK, CDR2 SYGVNS. The CDR3 is CASTRTGGGNTEAFF. The CDR3 DNA sequence: TGTGCCAGCACTCGGACAGGGGGCGGGAACACTGAAGCTTTCTTT.

The gene calls are TRBV5-1 and TRBJ2-1; 7 bases align to TRBD1. V gave up 3 bases and J gave up 4 bases; unmatched junction bases: 13. Germline V gene data show CDR1 as SGHRS and CDR2 as YFSETQ. The CDR3 loop spans 17 amino acids. In DNA form, the CDR3 reads TGCGCCAGCAGCTCCCGACCATTAGGGACAGAATACAATGAGCAGTTCTTC. Its protein product is CASSSRPLGTEYNEQFF.

The chain links TRBV5-1 to TRBJ2-5; 7 bases line up with TRBD2. The CDR3 sequence is 13 residues long. Unmatched junction bases numbered 4, after V lost 4 bases and J lost 4 bases. The germline CDR1 and CDR2 sequences are SGHRS and YFSETQ. The DNA of the CDR3 is TGCGCCAGCAGCCCTAGCGGCTCAGAGACCCAGTACTTC. It codes for CASSPSGSETQYF.

This clone was recorded once. The chain recombines TRBV28 with TRBJ2-7; 11 nucleotides line up with TRBD2. Germline CDR1 is MDHEN and CDR2 is SYDVKM. V lost 7 bases and J lost 5; bases outside the gene matches: 16. CDR3 size: 17 residues. DNA of the CDR3: TGTGCCAGCAAGTCTAGTCGTCTAGCGGGAGGAGTGCACGAGCAGTACTTC. This translates into CASKSSRLAGGVHEQYF. Looking up the rest from reference TRBV28 and TRBJ2-7 gives the full variable domain: DVKVTQSSRYLVKRTGEKVFLECVQDMDHENMFWYRQDPGLGLRLIYFSYDVKMKEKGDIPEGYSVSREKKERFSLILESASTNQTSMYLCASKSSRLAGGVHEQYFGPGTRLTVT.

Written as DNA, the CDR3 is TGTGCCAGCAGTTCCGCGACAGGATCCTACGAGCAGTACTTC. Translated, it gives CASSSATGSYEQYF. This sequence joins TRBV6-5 and TRBJ2-7; tentative D call: TRBD1 (6 bases). Germline lookup yields CDR1 MNHEY and CDR2 SVGAGI. Trimming removed 4 bases at V and 1 base at J, with 11 bases between. The CDR3 consists of 14 residues.

The chain is built from TRBV6-5 and TRBJ2-7, with 9 bases matching TRBD1. Germline loops: CDR1 MNHEY, CDR2 SVGAGI. The CDR3 sequence is 14 residues long. Germline trimming cut 3 bases from V and 6 bases from J; bases unmatched to any gene: 6. The CDR3 sequence is CASSYPRQGGEQYF. CDR3 DNA sequence: TGTGCCAGCAGTTATCCCCGACAGGGGGGCGAGCAGTACTTC.

This clone was detected once. V usage is TRBV27 and J usage is TRBJ2-7; 7 bases agree with TRBD2. The CDR3 is 16 residues long. Trimming cost V 0 bases and J 6 bases; bases outside gene matches: 11. CDR1 MNHEY and CDR2 SMNVEV come from the germline V gene (reference sequence). The CDR3 sequence: CASSLSGTGRLSEQYF. The CDR3 DNA reads TGTGCCAGCAGTTTATCAGGGACCGGGAGGCTTAGCGAGCAGTACTTC.

This chain uses TRBV10-3 with TRBJ2-5; tentative D call: TRBD1 (6 bases). CDR3 length equals 15 residues. V was cut by 6 bases and J by 2 bases, with 16 bases left in between. Germline V lookup: CDR1 ENHRY, CDR2 SYGVKD. For the CDR3, the DNA is TGTGCCATCAGGGAGACAGGTACCAAACAAGAGACCCAGTACTTC. Its translation: CAIRETGTKQETQYF.

The rearrangement joins TRBV28 to TRBJ2-7, with 8 bases matching TRBD2. The germline V gene has CDR1 MDHEN and CDR2 SYDVKM. With 4 bases clipped from V and 3 bases from J, the junction kept 5 bases outside the gene matches. The CDR3 contains 14 residues. Written as DNA, the CDR3 is TGTGCCAGCAGTTCGGCGGGAGGCCTCTACGAGCAGTACTTC. It encodes CASSSAGGLYEQYF.

The chain combines TRBV27 with TRBJ2-3; D may be TRBD2 (6 bases). In germline, CDR1 is MNHEY, CDR2 SMNVEV (reference sequence). The length of the CDR3 is 16 residues. The V end was cut by 4 bases, the J end by 3 bases, with 17 bases between. CDR3 DNA: TGTGCCAGCAGTTCGCCCAGCGGCCGGGAGACAGATACGCAGTATTTT. It specifies CASSSPSGRETDTQYF.

This chain uses TRBV6-1 with TRBJ1-2; no firm D call. This CDR3 comprises 14 residues. Germline assignment: CDR1 MNHNS and CDR2 SASEGT. V shed 1 base and J shed 7 bases, with 13 bases lying between them. The CDR3 coding sequence is TGTGCCAGCAGTGAAGTAGGAGGGCTTCCTGGCTACACCTTC. This sequence encodes CASSEVGGLPGYTF.

This clone showed up just a few times. This sequence joins TRBV7-6 and TRBJ2-5; no clear D. There are 14 residues in the CDR3. Trimming shortened V by 4 bases and J by 10 bases, and 19 bases separated the two germline ends. CDR1 and CDR2 from the germline V gene are SGHVS and FNYEAQ. The CDR3 DNA reads as TGTGCCAGCAGCTCTAAAGTTACCCCCCGGAGCCAGTACTTC. This sequence encodes CASSSKVTPRSQYF.

V and J are TRBV6-6 and TRBJ2-7; D remains ambiguous. The germline gives CDR1 MNHNY, CDR2 SVGAGI (reference sequence). V was shortened by 3 bases and J by 3 bases, with 9 bases between the two germline ends. This CDR3 comprises 13 residues. The CDR3 DNA follows: TGTGCCAGCAGTTATCGGTCCGGCTACGAGCAGTACTTC. Translating it yields CASSYRSGYEQYF.

This clone was seen a single time. The chain is built from TRBV28 and TRBJ2-7; 9 positions match TRBD1. V shed 2 bases and J 3 bases; nucleotides not matched to a gene: 5. The CDR3 is made up of 15 amino acids. From germline, CDR1 is MDHEN and CDR2 SYDVKM. The CDR3 reads CASSLGTGRIYEQYF. In DNA, the CDR3 is TGTGCCAGCAGTTTAGGGACAGGGCGAATCTACGAGCAGTACTTC.

This clone has only one observation. J is TRBJ2-7 and V is TRBV6-5; perhaps TRBD2 as D (5 bases). The CDR3 length is 14 residues. CDR1 is MNHEY, CDR2 SVGAGI, per germline. The V end lost 4 bases, the J end lost 2 bases, and 12 bases lay between the germline ends. CDR3 region: CASSLSGSPYEQYF. In DNA, the CDR3 is TGTGCCAGCAGTTTGTCGGGGTCTCCCTACGAGCAGTACTTC.

This clone appeared a few times. The chain has TRBV5-1 and TRBJ2-7; 7 nucleotides match TRBD1. The CDR3 loop spans 14 amino acids. V dropped 4 bases and J dropped 3; count of bases not matched to a gene: 7. CDR1 SGHRS and CDR2 YFSETQ come from the germline V gene. Here the CDR3 DNA reads TGCGCCAGCAGCCGACAGGGTGGGATCTACGAGCAGTACTTC. Its protein is CASSRQGGIYEQYF.

This chain joins TRBV15 and TRBJ2-1; D perhaps matches TRBD2 (5 bases). Germline V gene lookup returns CDR1 LNHNV and CDR2 YYDKDF (reference sequence). CDR3 length equals 16 residues. Trimming took 5 bases from V and 2 from J, leaving 16 bases between them. DNA for the CDR3: TGTGCCACCAGCTTAACTCCCCCGGAGGCCTACAATGAGCAGTTCTTC. It yields the protein CATSLTPPEAYNEQFF.

This clone turned up a few times. CDR3 sequence: CASRIQGDGYTF. Here the CDR3 DNA reads TGTGCCAGCAGGATACAGGGGGATGGCTACACCTTC. V usage is TRBV4-2 and J usage is TRBJ1-2; 8 positions match TRBD1. There are 12 residues in the CDR3. Germline V gene data show CDR1 as LGHNA and CDR2 as YNFKEQ. J was trimmed by 6 bases and V by 6 bases; bases with no gene match: 3.

The chain is built from TRBV2 and TRBJ2-5; 10 nucleotides match TRBD2. Trimming at V came to 5 bases and at J to 1 base, leaving 1 base not matched to a gene. Germline V lookup: CDR1 SNHLY, CDR2 FYNNEI. This CDR3 has 14 amino acids. The CDR3 region is CASSRTSGQETQYF. In DNA, the CDR3 is TGTGCCAGCAGTCGGACTAGCGGCCAAGAGACCCAGTACTTC.